These T cell receptor beta chains were read from a single sample in a study of blood T cell repertoires in COVID-19. The method was immunoSEQ multiplex PCR; TCRdb's version includes in-frame clones alone and lacks a portion of them. The table has roughly 260,000 clones, around 82% seen once. The sequencing input was PBMCs or T cells enriched from blood (not recorded which). These TCRs come from a woman aged 40 to 50 who had been exposed to COVID-19. Each CDR3 is given with its conserved first and last residue. Each record gives: J gene, V gene, CDR3 protein.

TRBJ2-7	TRBV10-1	CASNQGDRAYEQYF
TRBJ2-1	TRBV2	CASSEGLAEGRNEQFF
TRBJ1-1	TRBV12-3/TRBV12-4	CASSHSRTEAFF
TRBJ2-3	TRBV11-3	CASSLLASDTQYF
TRBJ1-2	TRBV6-5	CASSYGGMGGYTF
TRBJ1-2	TRBV25-1	CASSGGTGANYGYTF
TRBJ1-5	TRBV5-3	CARRPGTVRNQPQHF
TRBJ2-7	TRBV18	CASSPKQDRGGYEQYF
TRBJ2-3	TRBV7-6	CASSPVGGASTDTQYF
TRBJ2-1	TRBV30	CASLTSGGGDEQFF
TRBJ2-7	TRBV5-6	CASSLGAGQAYEQYF
TRBJ2-1	TRBV27	CASRGLTGGNYNEQFF
TRBJ2-3	TRBV6-2/TRBV6-3	CASSYGAGGVDTQYF
TRBJ1-6	TRBV27	CASRLNGLSYNSPLHF
TRBJ1-4	TRBV12-3/TRBV12-4	CASGQGASEKLFF
TRBJ1-6	TRBV9	CASSSGQGRSPLHF
TRBJ2-7	TRBV29-1	CSVGLSSYEQYF
TRBJ2-6	TRBV2	CASCSIRDRALSGANVLTF
TRBJ1-1	TRBV5-6	CASSLNRAGTEAFF
TRBJ2-5	TRBV27	CASMGTSGGAETQYF
TRBJ2-7	TRBV5-1	CASSPEQGAYEQYF
TRBJ2-7	TRBV30	CAWGSGDSYEQYF
TRBJ2-2	TRBV5-8	CASSLGRDRLTGELFF
TRBJ2-3	TRBV3-1/TRBV3-2	CASSYRQRGVTDTQYF
TRBJ1-5	TRBV3-1/TRBV3-2	CASSQDRFKDRGPPSYSNQPQHF
TRBJ2-1	TRBV3-1/TRBV3-2	CASSTSGGNYNEQFF
TRBJ1-2	TRBV3-1/TRBV3-2	CASSFGQGNYGYTF
TRBJ1-2	TRBV24-1	CATSDTGTNYGYTF
TRBJ1-2	TRBV7-8	CASSLTANYGYTF
TRBJ2-3	TRBV6-5	CASSDRVYSQYF
TRBJ2-5	TRBV11-3	CASSAAFGTGQETQYF
TRBJ1-1	TRBV7-3	CASSIGQNTEAFF
TRBJ1-2	TRBV7-9	CASRDKLRYTF
TRBJ2-6	TRBV24-1	CATSDSRVGSGANVLTF
TRBJ1-2	TRBV5-4	CASSLASGANYGYTF
TRBJ1-6	TRBV19	CASNGGIIGNSPLHF
TRBJ1-1	TRBV29-1	CSVEGFAGLNTEAFF
TRBJ1-2	TRBV5-5	CASSRAGGGTNYGYTF
TRBJ2-7	TRBV6-2/TRBV6-3	CASSYSGQGALYEQYF
TRBJ2-7	TRBV6-1	CASSEGDRGHFGYEQYF
TRBJ1-5	TRBV6-6	CASSRYRTGGISNQPQHF
TRBJ2-5	TRBV6-1	CASSEGTRETQYF
TRBJ2-1	TRBV6-5	CASQIQGDSYNEQFF
TRBJ1-1	TRBV6-5	CASELGRNTEAFF
TRBJ1-5	TRBV18	CASSLNGQGAPQPQHF
TRBJ2-3	TRBV9	CASSVAAGASTDTQYF
TRBJ1-6	TRBV6-2/TRBV6-3	CASNYGWGGESSPLHF
TRBJ1-1	TRBV4-1	CASSQDFPVRGTEAFF
TRBJ1-5	TRBV7-2	CASSLGTSLSNQPQHF
TRBJ1-1	TRBV19	CASSNRQGSEAFF
TRBJ2-7	TRBV5-6	CASSSARGVSYEQYF
TRBJ1-2	TRBV6-5	CASSSPVRGYTF
TRBJ1-4	TRBV2	CASSEVGQHNEKLFF
TRBJ1-4	TRBV3-1/TRBV3-2	CASSQRGLGGEKLFF
TRBJ2-3	TRBV19	CASSIGTGEWDTQYF
TRBJ2-3	TRBV30	CAWRLAGEGTDTQYF
TRBJ1-2	TRBV6-5	CASRVTGSSGYTF
TRBJ1-1	TRBV12-3/TRBV12-4	CASSFGLVSEAFF